This T cell receptor beta chain was sequenced in a study of PD-1 blockade in classical Hodgkin lymphoma. Profiled with immunoSEQ multiplex PCR; TCRdb holds only in-frame clones, not every one. Found here are tens of thousands of clones, 90% to 95% of them singletons; the top ten hold about 0.41%. Study outcomes and limitations: Relapsed/refractory patients reportedly had the lowest baseline TCR diversity, below newly diagnosed patients, who were below healthy donors. Why the repertoires differ is still unclear, perhaps disease activity or prior therapy.

Of note for this clone: Antigen specificity is unknown.

The V gene lost 6 bases and the J gene lost 0 bases, with 11 bases spanning the gap. The CDR3 has 14 amino acids. Germline V gives CDR1 MNHNS, CDR2 SASEGT. Documented time point: newly diagnosed, previously untreated cHL patient sample. Magnetic negative selection of thawed PBMCs was the method by which CD4+ T cells were purified. Comparator PBMCs were from newly diagnosed, untreated classical Hodgkin lymphoma. This receptor was obtained from a human donor with classical Hodgkin lymphoma. The chain links TRBV6-1 to TRBJ1-1; unclear D gene. The sequenced sample was CD4+ T cells from blood. The CDR3 DNA follows: TGTGCCAGCAGAATAGAGCTTATGAACACTGAAGCTTTCTTT. The encoded protein is CASRIELMNTEAFF.